This T cell receptor beta chain is from a study of T cells in Graves' hyperthyroidism and ophthalmopathy (dated by TCRdb to about 2019). Broadly, across the study: Peripheral blood samples were taken at the time of initial diagnosis, prior to any treatment. According to the paper, TCR Vbeta CDR3 sequencing was carried out on 135 peripheral blood samples, which came from around 43 ophthalmopathy, around 74 hyperthyroidism and approximately 17 progressor patients. The roughly 91 discovery patients were randomly divided into training and test sets at a 7:3 ratio. In about 6 Graves' hyperthyroidism patients, the study also compared T-cell repertoires from thyroid tissue with T-cell repertoires from blood. Prospective prediction of ophthalmopathy was tested in an independent validation cohort consisting of about 20 hyperthyroidism patients and over 15 patients who later progressed to ophthalmopathy. Following sampling, methimazole starting at 30 mg daily was given to hyperthyroidism patients, and high-dose intravenous methylprednisolone was given to ophthalmopathy patients. To identify distinguishing TCR V-J signatures, a discovery cohort of around 100 patients was used, comprising 40 to 45 with Graves' ophthalmopathy and 57 with stable Graves' hyperthyroidism. Overall results and qualifications from the work: Most expanded thyroid clonotypes (frequency above 0.001) were also detected in blood, a finding suggesting that blood repertoires may reflect thyroid immune responses. No statistical method was used to fix the sample size in advance, and group allocation was not hidden from the investigators. During validation, the model predicted progression to ophthalmopathy a median of approximately 6 months ahead of onset, with 70.59% sensitivity and 72% to 85% specificity. Ophthalmopathy was separated from stable hyperthyroidism by a 13 V-J signature model, with around 90% sensitivity and just over 81% specificity obtained in cross-validation and 80%/75% obtained in testing.

Ophthalmopathy patients had moderately to severely active disease, Clinical Activity Score of at least 3, NOSPECS grade of at least 4, and duration under 3 months. Any patient with an uncontrolled infection, another autoimmune disease, pregnancy or lactation was excluded. Diagnoses were based on clinical symptoms, serum thyroxine and TRAb, thyroid ultrasound and orbital computed tomography. PBMCs were separated from 10 ml of fresh peripheral blood using Ficoll-Paque density gradient centrifugation. Total RNA was extracted using Trizol reagent, and RNA quality was assessed on an Agilent 2100 Bioanalyzer. Based on the germline V gene (reference sequence), the CDR1 and CDR2 sequences are LGHDT and YNNKEL. From cysteine to phenylalanine, the CDR3 is 17 amino acids long. Of all the DNA, just the CDR3 is kept, 51 bases in frame from base 1. Amplification of TCR beta CDR3 regions was carried out from RNA transcripts. A first-round RT-PCR of the TCR CDR3 used the HTBI primer set with the Qiagen OneStep RT-PCR kit. Libraries were constructed in a second round of multiplex PCR, after which size selection and purification were carried out. Libraries were sequenced paired-end with 100 bp reads on an Illumina HiSeq2000. In the paper's pipeline: Raw data were processed with SOAPnuke, discarding reads with adapters, uncalled bases, mean Phred below 15, or no exact constant-primer or identifier match. COPE v1.2.5 was used to merge the high-quality paired reads, and each unique nucleotide sequence was defined as a clonotype. Clonotypes were aligned to IMGT TRBV, TRBD and TRBJ reference segments using MiTCR v1.1. Analysis was restricted to V-J combinations with a frequency above 0.0001, which covered 98% to 99.2% of repertoires. A TCS score was defined as the ratio of F50 (clonal expansion) to E x V (chaos), with BLOSUM62-based TCRdist applied between CDR3 peptides within each V-J. Welch's t-statistics and random forest reduced roughly 500 V-J features to roughly 13, which were used in a naive Bayes classifier (R e1071). TCRdb reworked the public reads: Q25 trimming with fastp, MiXCR clone assembly, productive beta chains retained. Every distinct CDR3 protein forms one entry, paired with its most common genes and DNA. The V and J calls and clone size come from TCRdb's table, not from the authors' own analysis. A total of around 370,000 distinct CDR3 sequences appear in this sample, around 20% of them only once. Of the sample, 40% falls within the top ten clones.

Details on this clonotype: The antigen it binds to is not known. With a much larger clone just one base away, this may be a read error.

Sequenced input: blood. The chain uses TRBV3-1 and TRBJ2-3; no D gene can be assigned with confidence. The source of this sequence is a man between 18 and 29 years old with Graves' ophthalmopathy. The CDR3 region has the sequence CASSQVSPKPRTYTQYF. The DNA sequence is TGTGCCAGCAGCCAAGTTAGCCCCAAGCCCCGCACATATACGCAGTATTTT.